This TCR beta chain originates from a study of T cell repertoires in cytomegalovirus infection. Study details: It can be stated that public TCR beta signatures indicated CMV infection as well as a matching HLA type. The study, taken as a whole, reports: Dominating the ex vivo response were TCR beta clonotypes that were CMV-specific and HLA-C-restricted. Carriers of CMV and the relevant HLA type were discriminated by public TCR beta frequency.

Trimming took off 1 base at V and 3 bases at J, with 9 bases between the two ends. Germline values: CDR1 SGHDN, CDR2 FVKESK. The CDR3 length is 14 residues. Only a few counts were recorded for this clonotype. Its antigen is as yet unknown. Each CDR3 protein is one row after TCRdb ran MiXCR on the reads. The sample lists fewer than 300,000 distinct CDR3 sequences, roughly 24% seen once, with around 14% in the top ten. This TCR came from a human donor in good health (CMV status not recorded). Some clones in this sample may be carry-over from other donors' samples. Sequencing input: PBMCs. The chain links TRBV14 to TRBJ1-2, with a tentative D call TRBD1 (6 bases). For the CDR3, the DNA is TGTGCCAGCAGCCAAGTGACAGGAGACTATGGCTACACCTTC. Its protein product is CASSQVTGDYGYTF. Combining the CDR3 with reference TRBV14 and TRBJ1-2 gives the whole variable domain EAGVTQFPSHSVIEKGQTVTLRCDPISGHDNLYWYRRVMGKEIKFLLHFVKESKQDESGMPNNRFLAERTGGTYSTLKVQPAELEDSGVYFCASSQVTGDYGYTFGSGTRLTVV.